This TCR beta chain stems from a study of CD8 T cells in ankylosing spondylitis. Study-level findings and limits: Existing reports had already noted some motif variants in reactive arthritis synovial fluid and blood. Ankylosing spondylitis blood seemed to carry a telltale TCR beta motif made of about 8 highly homologous variants. According to the report, clones linked to the disease were significantly enriched in matched synovial fluid samples taken from ankylosing spondylitis patients.

In this sample, this clonotype turned up a few times. Its antigen is as yet unknown. A quantitative 5'-RACE method, one with molecular barcodes, was used to make TCR beta libraries. TCRdb re-called the 5' RACE reads through MiXCR, storing one row per CDR3 protein. The table lists 750,000 to 850,000 distinct CDR3 sequences, around 11% of them singletons. The CDR3 runs to 15 residues. V was trimmed by 0 bases and J by 3 bases, leaving 11 bases between them. J is TRBJ1-1 and V is TRBV12-3 or TRBV12-4, with TRBD1 as a possible D gene (5 bases). The TCR was taken from a male donor with ankylosing spondylitis. The specimen sequenced was blood, either unsorted or a sorted T cell fraction (not recorded which). The CDR3 region has the DNA TGTGCCAGCAGTTTAGCGGGGGGTATGGACACTGAAGCTTTCTTT. Its protein product is CASSLAGGMDTEAFF.